This T cell receptor beta chain was observed in a study of cytomegalovirus exposure and HLA in healthy donors. The overall study: Among about 179 million T cells, an earlier analysis found roughly 100 million unique TCR beta sequences. Whole-study results and caveats: CMV serostatus stood as the only immune exposure information on hand.

Losses at the gene ends were 4 bases for V and 2 bases for J; bases not matched to a gene: 8. The germline V gene has CDR1 SGHNT and CDR2 YYREEE (reference sequence). The CDR3 has 18 residues. With 60 Vbeta and 13 Jbeta primers, the PCR was carried out. Under the authors' procedure: Roughly 11 million shared chains were among the approximately 80 million unique TCR beta chains that a later analysis counted. TCRdb keeps only in-frame clones here, not all; method: immunoSEQ multiplex PCR. V, J and clone size were drawn from that table, and D and trimming were deduced from the DNA. Found here are 82,000 or so clones, approximately 81% of them singletons; the top ten hold roughly 6.2%. This clone was picked up one time. Its cognate antigen is unknown.

This chain uses TRBV5-4 with TRBJ2-5, with 16 bases that match TRBD2. Sequenced material: PBMCs. This receptor was obtained from a woman aged 50 to 60 in good health and CMV-seropositive. This CDR3 is CASSPGTSGRGGQETQYF. The DNA for the CDR3 is TGTGCCAGCAGCCCCGGGACTAGCGGGAGGGGAGGGCAAGAGACCCAGTACTTC.